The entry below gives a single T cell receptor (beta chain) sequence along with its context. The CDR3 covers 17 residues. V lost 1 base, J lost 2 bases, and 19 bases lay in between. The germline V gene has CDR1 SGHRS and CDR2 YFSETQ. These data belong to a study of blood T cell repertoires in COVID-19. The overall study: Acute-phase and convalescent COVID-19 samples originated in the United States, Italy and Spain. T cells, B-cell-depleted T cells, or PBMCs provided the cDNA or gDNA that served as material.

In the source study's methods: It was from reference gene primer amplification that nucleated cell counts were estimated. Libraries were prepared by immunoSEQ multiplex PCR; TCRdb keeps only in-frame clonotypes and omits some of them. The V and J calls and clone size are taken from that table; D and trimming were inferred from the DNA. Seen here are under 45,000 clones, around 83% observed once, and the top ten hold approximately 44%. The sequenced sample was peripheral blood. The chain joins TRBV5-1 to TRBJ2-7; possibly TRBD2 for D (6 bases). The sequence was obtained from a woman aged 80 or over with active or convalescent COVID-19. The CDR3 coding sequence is TGCGCCAGCAGCTTGTGGGAGGAGAGTCAGACGCCCTACGAGCAGTACTTC. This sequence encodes CASSLWEESQTPYEQYF.